This TCR beta chain was captured in a study of TIL therapy for anti-PD-1-resistant metastatic lung cancer. Study-wide findings and caveats: The cohort had more treatment-naive, never-smoker and oncogene-addicted patients than typical.

Trimming stripped 5 bases from V and 4 bases from J, with 9 bases between. This CDR3 has 13 amino acids. Germline V CDR1 and CDR2: SEHNR, FQNEAQ (reference sequence). A remark on this clone: Its target is unknown.

The libraries were made with immunoSEQ v3. Only in-frame clones appear in the TCRdb table, and some are missing; sequencing was by immunoSEQ multiplex PCR. The sample has about 59,000 clones, roughly 80% seen once. The time point was: pre-treatment sample, taken before nivolumab and TIL therapy. The chain combines TRBV7-9 with TRBJ1-5, with D perhaps TRBD1 (6 bases). This material consisted of blood, taken at baseline. The clonotype was recovered from a person aged 25 to 79 with non-small cell lung cancer. Here the CDR3 reads CASSQGGNQPQHF. The CDR3 DNA reads TGTGCCAGCAGCCAAGGGGGTAATCAGCCCCAGCATTTT.